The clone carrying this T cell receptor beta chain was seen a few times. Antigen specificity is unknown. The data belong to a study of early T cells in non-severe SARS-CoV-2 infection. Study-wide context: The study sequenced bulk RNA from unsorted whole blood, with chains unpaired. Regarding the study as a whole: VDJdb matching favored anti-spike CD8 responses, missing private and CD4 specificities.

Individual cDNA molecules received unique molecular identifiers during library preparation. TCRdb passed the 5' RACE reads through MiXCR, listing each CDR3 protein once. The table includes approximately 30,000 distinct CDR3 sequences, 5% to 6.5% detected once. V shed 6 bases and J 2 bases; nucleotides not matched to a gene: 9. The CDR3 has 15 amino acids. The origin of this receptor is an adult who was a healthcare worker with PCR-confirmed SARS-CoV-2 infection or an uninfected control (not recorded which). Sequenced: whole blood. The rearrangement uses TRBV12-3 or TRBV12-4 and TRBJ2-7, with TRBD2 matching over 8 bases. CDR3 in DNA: TGTGCCAGCAGAGACGGGAGGGGCGACCCCTACGAGCAGTACTTC. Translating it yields CASRDGRGDPYEQYF.